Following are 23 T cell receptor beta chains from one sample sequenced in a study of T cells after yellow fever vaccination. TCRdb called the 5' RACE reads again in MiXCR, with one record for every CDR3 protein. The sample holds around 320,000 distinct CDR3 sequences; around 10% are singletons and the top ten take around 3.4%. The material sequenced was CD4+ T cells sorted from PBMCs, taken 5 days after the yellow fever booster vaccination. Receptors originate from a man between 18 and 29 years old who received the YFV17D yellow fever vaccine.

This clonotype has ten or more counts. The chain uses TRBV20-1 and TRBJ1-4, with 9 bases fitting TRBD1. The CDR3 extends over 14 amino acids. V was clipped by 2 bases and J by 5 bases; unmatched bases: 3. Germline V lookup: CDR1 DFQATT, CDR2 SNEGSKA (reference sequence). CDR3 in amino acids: CSARPGQGNEKLFF. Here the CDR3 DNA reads TGCAGTGCTAGACCCGGACAGGGGAATGAAAAACTGTTTTTT.

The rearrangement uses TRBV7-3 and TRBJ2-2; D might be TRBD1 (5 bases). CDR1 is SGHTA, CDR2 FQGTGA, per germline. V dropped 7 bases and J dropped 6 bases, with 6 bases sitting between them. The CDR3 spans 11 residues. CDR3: CASKGAGELFF. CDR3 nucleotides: TGTGCCAGCAAAGGGGCCGGGGAGCTGTTTTTT.

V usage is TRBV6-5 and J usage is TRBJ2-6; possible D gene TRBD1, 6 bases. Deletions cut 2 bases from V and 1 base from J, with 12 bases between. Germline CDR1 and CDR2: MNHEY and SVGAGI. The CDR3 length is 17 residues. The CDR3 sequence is CASSYVGRGSGANVLTF. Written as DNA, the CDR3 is TGTGCCAGCAGTTACGTTGGCAGGGGATCTGGGGCCAACGTCCTGACTTTC.

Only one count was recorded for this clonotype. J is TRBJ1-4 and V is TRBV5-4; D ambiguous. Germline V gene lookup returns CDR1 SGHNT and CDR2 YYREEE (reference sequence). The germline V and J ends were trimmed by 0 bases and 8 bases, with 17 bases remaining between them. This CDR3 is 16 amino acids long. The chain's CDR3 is CASSLVGQVSSEKLFF. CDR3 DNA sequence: TGTGCCAGCAGCTTGGTCGGTCAGGTGTCTAGCGAAAAACTGTTTTTT.

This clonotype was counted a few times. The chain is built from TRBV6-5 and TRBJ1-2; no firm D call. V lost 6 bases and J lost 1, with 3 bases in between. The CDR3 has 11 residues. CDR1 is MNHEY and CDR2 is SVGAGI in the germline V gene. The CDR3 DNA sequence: TGTGCCAGCAGAAATAACTATGGCTACACCTTC. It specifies CASRNNYGYTF.

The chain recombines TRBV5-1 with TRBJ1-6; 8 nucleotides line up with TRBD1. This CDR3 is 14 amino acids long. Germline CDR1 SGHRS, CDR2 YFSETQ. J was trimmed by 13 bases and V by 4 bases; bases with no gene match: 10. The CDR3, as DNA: TGCGCCAGCAGCCAGGACAGGGCTGCGGGTCCCCTCCACTTT. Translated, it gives CASSQDRAAGPLHF.

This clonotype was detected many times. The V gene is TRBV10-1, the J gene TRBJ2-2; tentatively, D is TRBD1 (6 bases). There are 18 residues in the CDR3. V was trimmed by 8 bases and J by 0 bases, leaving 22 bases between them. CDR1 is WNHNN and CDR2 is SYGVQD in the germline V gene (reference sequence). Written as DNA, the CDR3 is TGCGCCAGCGCCCGGGACACCTTCTACCACCCGAACACCGGGGAGCTGTTTTTT. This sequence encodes CASARDTFYHPNTGELFF.

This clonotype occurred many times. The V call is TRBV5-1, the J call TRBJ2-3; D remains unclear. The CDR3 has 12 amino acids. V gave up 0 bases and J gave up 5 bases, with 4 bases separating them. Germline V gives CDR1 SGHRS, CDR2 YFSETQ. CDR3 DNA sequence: TGCGCCAGCAGCTTGGGGGAAGATACGCAGTATTTT. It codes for CASSLGEDTQYF.

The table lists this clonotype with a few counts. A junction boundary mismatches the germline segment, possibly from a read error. The CDR3 reads CASNQDIDRGQPQHF. The CDR3 DNA reads TGCGCCAGCAACCAAGATATAGACAGGGGACAGCCCCAGCATTTT. The chain links TRBV4-1 to TRBJ1-5, with TRBD1 matching over 8 bases. The CDR3 contains 15 residues. Germline CDR1 reads MGHRA; CDR2 reads YSYEKL.

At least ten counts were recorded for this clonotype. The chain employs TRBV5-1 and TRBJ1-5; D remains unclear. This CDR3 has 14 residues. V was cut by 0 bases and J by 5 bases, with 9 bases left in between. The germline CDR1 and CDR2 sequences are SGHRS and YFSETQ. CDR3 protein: CASSLERMDQPQHF. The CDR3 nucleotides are TGCGCCAGCAGCTTGGAGAGGATGGATCAGCCCCAGCATTTT.

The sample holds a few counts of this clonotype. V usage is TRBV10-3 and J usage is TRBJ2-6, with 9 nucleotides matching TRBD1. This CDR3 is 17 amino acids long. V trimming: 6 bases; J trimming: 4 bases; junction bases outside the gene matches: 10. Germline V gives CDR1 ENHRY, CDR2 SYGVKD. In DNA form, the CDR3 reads TGTGCCATCAGGGCCGGGACAGGGAATTCAGGGGCCAACGTCCTGACTTTC. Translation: CAIRAGTGNSGANVLTF.

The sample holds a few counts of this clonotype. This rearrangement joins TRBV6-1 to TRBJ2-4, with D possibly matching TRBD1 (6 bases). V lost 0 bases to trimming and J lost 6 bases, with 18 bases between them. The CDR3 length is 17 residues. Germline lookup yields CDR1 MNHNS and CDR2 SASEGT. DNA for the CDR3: TGTGCCAGCAGTGAAGCAATCCCGGGGACATCGACAAACATTCAGTACTTC. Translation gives CASSEAIPGTSTNIQYF.

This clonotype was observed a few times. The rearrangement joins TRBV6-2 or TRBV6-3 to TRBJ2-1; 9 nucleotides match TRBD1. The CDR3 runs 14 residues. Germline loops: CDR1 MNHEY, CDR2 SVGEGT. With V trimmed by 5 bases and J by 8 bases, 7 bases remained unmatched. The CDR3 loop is CASSRGQGTDEQFF. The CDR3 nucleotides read TGTGCCAGCAGTCGGGGACAGGGTACCGATGAGCAGTTCTTC.

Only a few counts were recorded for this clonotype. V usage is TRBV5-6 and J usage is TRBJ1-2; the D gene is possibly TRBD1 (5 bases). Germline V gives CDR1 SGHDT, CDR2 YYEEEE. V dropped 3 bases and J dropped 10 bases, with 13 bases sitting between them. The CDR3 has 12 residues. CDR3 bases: TGTGCCAGCAGCTCGGGACTTCTATCCTACACCTTC. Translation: CASSSGLLSYTF.

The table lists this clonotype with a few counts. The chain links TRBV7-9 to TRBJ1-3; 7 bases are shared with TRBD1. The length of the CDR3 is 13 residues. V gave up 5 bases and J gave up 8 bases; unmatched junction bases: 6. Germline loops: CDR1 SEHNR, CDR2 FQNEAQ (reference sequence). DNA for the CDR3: TGTGCCAGCAGCCCAGGCCAGGGGGACACCATATATTTT. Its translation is CASSPGQGDTIYF.

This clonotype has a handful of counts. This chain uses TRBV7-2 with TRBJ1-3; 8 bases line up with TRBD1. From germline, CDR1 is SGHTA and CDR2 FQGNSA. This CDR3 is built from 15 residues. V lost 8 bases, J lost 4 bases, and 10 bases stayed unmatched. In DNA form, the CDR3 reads TGTGCCAGCGCCTCGACAGGGGCGGTCGGAAACACCATATATTTT. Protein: CASASTGAVGNTIYF.

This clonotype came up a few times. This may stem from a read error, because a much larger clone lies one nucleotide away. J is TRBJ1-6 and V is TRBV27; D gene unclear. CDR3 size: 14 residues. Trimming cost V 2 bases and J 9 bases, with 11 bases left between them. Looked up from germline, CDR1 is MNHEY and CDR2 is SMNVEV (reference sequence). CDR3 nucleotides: TGTGCCAGCAGTTTAGTTCAGTCCGTTTCACCCCTCCACTTT. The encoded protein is CASSLVQSVSPLHF.

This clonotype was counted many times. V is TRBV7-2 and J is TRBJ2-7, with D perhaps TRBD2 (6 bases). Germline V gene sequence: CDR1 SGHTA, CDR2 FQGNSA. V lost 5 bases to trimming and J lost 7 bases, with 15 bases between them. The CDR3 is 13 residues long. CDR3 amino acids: CASSARRGGEQYF. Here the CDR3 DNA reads TGTGCCAGCAGCGCACGGCGGGGCGGTGAGCAGTACTTC.

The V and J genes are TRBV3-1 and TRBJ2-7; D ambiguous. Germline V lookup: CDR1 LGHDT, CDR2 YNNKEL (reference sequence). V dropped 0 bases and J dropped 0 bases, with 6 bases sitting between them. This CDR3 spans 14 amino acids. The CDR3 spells CASSQEPSSYEQYV. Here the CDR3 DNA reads TGTGCCAGCAGCCAAGAACCTAGCTCCTACGAGCAGTACGTC.

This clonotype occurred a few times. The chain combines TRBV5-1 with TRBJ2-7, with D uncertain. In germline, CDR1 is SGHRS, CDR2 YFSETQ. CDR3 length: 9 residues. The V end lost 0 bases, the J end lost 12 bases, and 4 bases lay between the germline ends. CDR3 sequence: CASSLAPYF. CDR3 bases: TGCGCCAGCAGCTTGGCCCCGTACTTC.

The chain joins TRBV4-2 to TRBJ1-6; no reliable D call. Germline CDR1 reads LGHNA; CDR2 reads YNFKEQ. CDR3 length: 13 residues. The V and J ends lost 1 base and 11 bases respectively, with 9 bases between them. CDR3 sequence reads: CASSQVAGAPLHF. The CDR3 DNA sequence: TGTGCCAGCAGCCAAGTAGCCGGGGCACCCCTCCACTTT.

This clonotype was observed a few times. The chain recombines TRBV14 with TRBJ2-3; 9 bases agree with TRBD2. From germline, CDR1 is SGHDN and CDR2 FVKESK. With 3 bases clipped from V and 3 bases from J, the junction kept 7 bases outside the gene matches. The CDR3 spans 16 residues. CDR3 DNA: TGTGCCAGCAGCCAGAGGCGGGGGGGCTCGACAGATACGCAGTATTTT. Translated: CASSQRRGGSTDTQYF.

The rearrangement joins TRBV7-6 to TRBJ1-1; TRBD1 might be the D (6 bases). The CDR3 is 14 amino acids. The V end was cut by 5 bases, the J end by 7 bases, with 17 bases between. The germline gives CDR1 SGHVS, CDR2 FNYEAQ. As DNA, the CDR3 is TGTGCCAGCAGCCAGGGCCCCAGGGGCTTTGAAGCTTTCTTT. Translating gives CASSQGPRGFEAFF. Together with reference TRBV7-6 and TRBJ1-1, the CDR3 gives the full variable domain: GAGVSQSPRYKVTKRGQDVALRCDPISGHVSLYWYRQALGQGPEFLTYFNYEAQQDKSGLPNDRFSAERPEGSISTLTIQRTEQRDSAMYRCASSQGPRGFEAFFGQGTRLTVV.